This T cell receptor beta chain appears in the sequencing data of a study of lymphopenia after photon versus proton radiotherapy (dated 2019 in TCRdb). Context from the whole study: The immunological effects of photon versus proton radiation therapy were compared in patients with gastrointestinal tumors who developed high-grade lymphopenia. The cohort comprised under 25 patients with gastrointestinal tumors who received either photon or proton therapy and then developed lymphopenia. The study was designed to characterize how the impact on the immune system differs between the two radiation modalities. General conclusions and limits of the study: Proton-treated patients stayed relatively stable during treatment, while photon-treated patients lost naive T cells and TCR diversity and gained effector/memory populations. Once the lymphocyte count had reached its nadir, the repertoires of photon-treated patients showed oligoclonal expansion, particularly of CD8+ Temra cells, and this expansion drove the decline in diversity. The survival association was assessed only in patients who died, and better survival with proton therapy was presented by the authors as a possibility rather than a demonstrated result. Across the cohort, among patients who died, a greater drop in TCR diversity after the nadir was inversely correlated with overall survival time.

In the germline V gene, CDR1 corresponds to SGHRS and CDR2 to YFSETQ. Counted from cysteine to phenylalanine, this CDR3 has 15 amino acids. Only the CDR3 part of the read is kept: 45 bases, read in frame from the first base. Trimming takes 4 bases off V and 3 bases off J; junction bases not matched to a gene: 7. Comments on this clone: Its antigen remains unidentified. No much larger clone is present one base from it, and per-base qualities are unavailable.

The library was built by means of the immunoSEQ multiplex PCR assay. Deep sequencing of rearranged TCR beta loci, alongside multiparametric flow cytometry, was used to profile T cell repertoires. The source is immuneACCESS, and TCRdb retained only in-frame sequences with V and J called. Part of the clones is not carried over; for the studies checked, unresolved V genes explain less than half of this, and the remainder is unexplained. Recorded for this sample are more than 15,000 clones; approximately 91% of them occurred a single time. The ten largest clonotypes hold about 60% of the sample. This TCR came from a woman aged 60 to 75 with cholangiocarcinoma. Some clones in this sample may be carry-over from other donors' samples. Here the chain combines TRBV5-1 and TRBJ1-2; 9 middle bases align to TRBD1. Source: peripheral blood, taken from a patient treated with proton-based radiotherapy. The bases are TGCGCCAGCAGCCCCGGGACAGGGATATACTATGGCTACACCTTC. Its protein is CASSPGTGIYYGYTF.